This T cell receptor beta chain was observed in a study of CD8 T cells in Susac syndrome. Whole-study context: Among the sequenced Susac syndrome patients, six had active disease while under ten were in remission.

Germline CDR1 is SGDLS and CDR2 is YYNGEE. Trimming removed 0 bases from V and 1 base from J; junction bases left unmatched: 11. There are 19 residues in the CDR3. Points on this clonotype: Its antigen is as yet unknown.

TEMRA cells were FACS-enriched, with CD8+ and CD4+ T cells isolated negatively. When the RNA was reverse transcribed, random hexamers were used with an input of 0.5 to 1 ug. Amplification of TCR beta CDR3 by immunoSEQ multiplex PCR spanned 54 Vbeta and 13 Jbeta. MiXCR, applied by TCRdb to the immunoSEQ multiplex PCR reads, yields one record per CDR3 protein. The table includes around 170,000 distinct CDR3 sequences, approximately 95% detected once. Whole-study findings and limits: Detection of Susac-specific public clones gave 15 to 20 in total CD8+ repertoires and about five in CD8+ TEMRA repertoires.

Sequencing was performed on CD8+ T cells from PBMCs. V is TRBV9 and J is TRBJ2-2, with TRBD2 matching over 8 bases. The receptor comes from a human donor with Susac syndrome. The DNA of the CDR3 is TGTGCCAGCAGCGTAGGAGCGGGAGTACCCTCGATGAACACCGGGGAGCTGTTTTTT. Translated: CASSVGAGVPSMNTGELFF.